This T cell receptor (beta chain) was captured in a study of identical twins listed by TCRdb under 2016. Context from the whole study: To test whether fetal clonotypes persist, this study deep-sequenced TCR alpha and beta repertoires from monozygotic twins, from unrelated adults of various ages, and from cord blood. To rule out contamination, replicate twin experiments were performed at different times with different library preparation protocols.

Libraries came from 5' RACE. The sequencer listed for this sample is Illumina HiSeq 2000. A universal primer binding site was added through template switching, and the final cDNA carried a unique molecular identifier so that TCR cDNA molecules could be counted accurately. First-strand cDNA for TCR alpha and beta chains was synthesized from specific primers in the conserved constant-segment region. To control for contamination, each cDNA library was double barcoded with a SMART-Mk sample barcode plus Illumina barcodes. Two successive PCR steps introduced TruSeq adapter sequences along with Illumina sample barcodes. The Illumina HiSeq platform was used with custom primers to sequence TCR alpha and beta cDNA libraries. Turning to the authors' computational methods: Unique molecular identifiers were extracted from raw reads with MiGEC, and CDR3 positions were determined with MiXCR. Recombination models were inferred per individual with the repgenHMM and IGoR tools using an EM algorithm. The analysis of shared clonotypes was done with the tcR package in R, with sharing normalized by the product of cloneset sizes. To study raw recombination free of thymic and clonal selection effects, out-of-frame nonproductive sequences were analyzed. Through fastp at Q25 and MiXCR, TCRdb rebuilt clones from the public reads, retaining in-frame beta chains. Every entry covers one CDR3 protein and lists the most common genes and DNA from its rows. The V and J calls were not made by the authors but by TCRdb's processing. In this sample the table shows 100,000 or so distinct CDR3 sequences, less than 6.5% of which occur a single time. The ten largest clones capture less than 15% of the sample.

V is cut back by 1 base and J by 4 bases, with 5 bases in the junction unmatched. CDR1 and CDR2 are drawn from the germline V gene: SGHRS, YFSETQ. The CDR3 contains 15 residues, cysteine and phenylalanine counted. CDR3 DNA only is kept here, 45 bases in frame from base 1. This clonotype showed up many times. Its antigen specificity is not known. No base quality values were provided; no much bigger clone lies one nucleotide off. Only healthy Caucasian donors were included. Miltenyi CD45RO+ enrichment and human naive T-cell isolation kits were used to isolate memory (CD45RO+) and naive T cells from PBMC. Results the study describes overall, beyond this receptor: Compared with coincidental sharing between unrelated individuals, out-of-frame TCR alpha sequences shared between twins had an excess of sequences with low generation probability. Out-of-frame TCR alpha sharing in monozygotic twins was systematically underestimated by recombination models, whereas sharing between unrelated individuals was in agreement with the recombination models. Fewer insertions were carried by abundant cord blood beta clonotypes, a similar but weaker trend appeared in young adult naive repertoires, and no such trend appeared in memory repertoires. In beta out-of-frame sequences, excess twin sharing was weaker, because having fewer shared sequences lowered the signal-to-noise ratio. Zero-insertion analyses could be partly confounded by invariant T cells such as MAIT and iNKT, although diverse VJ usage argued against such confounding for most clonotypes. Because the same donors could not be followed over many years, conclusions were based on cross-sectional statistical analysis.

Rearrangement joined TRBV5-1 to TRBJ2-5; 9 of the junction bases match TRBD1. The receptor was derived from a woman aged 45-65 years in good health. Sequenced sample: memory T cells sorted from blood. The cell subset or site label here, explained by the study, means: CD45RO+ enriched T cells. The sequenced DNA is TGCGCCAGCAGCTTGTTCGGGACAGGGAGAGAGACCCAGTACTTC. This yields the protein CASSLFGTGRETQYF.